This TCR beta chain was recovered during a study of CD8+ T cells in alopecia areata. Specified treatment: oral pan-JAK inhibitor, 5-10 mg twice daily. RNA extraction and reverse transcription yielded cDNA as sequencing template. The table came from immunoSEQ multiplex PCR; TCRdb's copy has only in-frame clones and leaves some out. The sample includes over 150,000 clones, less than 70% of them seen just once. This CDR3 region has 17 residues. CDR1 SGHDT and CDR2 YYEEEE come from the germline V gene. With V trimmed by 4 bases and J by 2 bases, 12 bases remained unmatched. This TCR derives from a human donor with alopecia areata. The V and J genes are TRBV5-6 and TRBJ1-5; 7 positions match TRBD1. The source was CD4+ T cells sorted from blood, collected at week 24, from a patient treated with tofacitinib. The CDR3 nucleotides read TGTGCCAGCAGCGGCCGGGACAGCCTTGGGGGCAATCAGCCCCAGCATTTT. Its translation: CASSGRDSLGGNQPQHF.